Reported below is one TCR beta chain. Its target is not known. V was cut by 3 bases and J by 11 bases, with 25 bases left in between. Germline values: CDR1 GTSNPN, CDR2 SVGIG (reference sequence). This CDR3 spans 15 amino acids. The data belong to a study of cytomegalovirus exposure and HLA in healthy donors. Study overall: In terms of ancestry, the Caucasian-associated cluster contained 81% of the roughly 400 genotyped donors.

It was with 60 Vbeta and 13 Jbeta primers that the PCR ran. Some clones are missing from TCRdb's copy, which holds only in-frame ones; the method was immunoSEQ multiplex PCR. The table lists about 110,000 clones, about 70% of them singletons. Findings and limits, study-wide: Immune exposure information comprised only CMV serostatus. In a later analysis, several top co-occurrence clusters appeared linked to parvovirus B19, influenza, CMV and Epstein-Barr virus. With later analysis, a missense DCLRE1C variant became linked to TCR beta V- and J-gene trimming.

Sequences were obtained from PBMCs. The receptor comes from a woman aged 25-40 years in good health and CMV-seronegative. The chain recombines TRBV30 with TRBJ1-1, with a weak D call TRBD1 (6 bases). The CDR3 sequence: CAWREPGHWNKVAFF. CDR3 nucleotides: TGTGCCTGGAGGGAACCGGGACACTGGAACAAGGTGGCTTTCTTT.